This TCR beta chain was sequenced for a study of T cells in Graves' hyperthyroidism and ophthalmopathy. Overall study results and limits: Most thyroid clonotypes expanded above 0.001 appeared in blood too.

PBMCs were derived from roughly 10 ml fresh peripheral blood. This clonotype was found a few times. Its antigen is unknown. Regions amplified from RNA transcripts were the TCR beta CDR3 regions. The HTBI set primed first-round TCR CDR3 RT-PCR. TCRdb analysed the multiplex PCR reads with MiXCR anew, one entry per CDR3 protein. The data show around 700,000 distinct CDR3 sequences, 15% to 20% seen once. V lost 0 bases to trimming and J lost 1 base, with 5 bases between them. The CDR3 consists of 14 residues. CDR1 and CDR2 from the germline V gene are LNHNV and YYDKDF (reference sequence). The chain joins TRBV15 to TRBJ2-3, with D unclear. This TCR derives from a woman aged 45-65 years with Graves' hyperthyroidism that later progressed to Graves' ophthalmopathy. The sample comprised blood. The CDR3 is CATSRDMGTDTQYF. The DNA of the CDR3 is TGTGCCACCAGCAGAGATATGGGCACAGATACGCAGTATTTT.